This T cell receptor beta chain derives from a study of blood T cell repertoires in COVID-19. Study context: T cells, B-cell-depleted T cells, or PBMCs provided the cDNA or gDNA that served as material.

Libraries were prepared by immunoSEQ multiplex PCR; TCRdb keeps only in-frame clonotypes and omits some of them. The repertoire holds 110,000 to 150,000 clones, with more than 80% as singletons. V dropped 4 bases and J dropped 5; count of bases not matched to a gene: 5. Germline CDR1 and CDR2: MNHEY and SVGAGI. The CDR3 sequence is 15 residues long. The sequence was collected from a woman at least 80 years old with acute or convalescent COVID-19. Sequencing input: peripheral blood. This chain uses TRBV6-5 with TRBJ2-1; 10 positions match TRBD2. The chain's CDR3 is CASSSLAGGHNEQFF. CDR3 nucleotide sequence: TGTGCCAGCAGTTCCTTAGCGGGGGGTCACAATGAGCAGTTCTTC.